The next 10 T cell receptor beta chains were all read from a single sample in a study of blood T cell repertoires in COVID-19. TCRdb keeps only in-frame clones here, not all; method: immunoSEQ multiplex PCR. The table lists about 280,000 clones, roughly 86% of them singletons. Sequenced: peripheral blood. The receptors come from a man aged 18 to 29 with active or convalescent COVID-19.

The chain has TRBV5-1 and TRBJ2-1; TRBD1 matches 7 bases. This CDR3 is 13 amino acids long. V gave up 4 bases and J gave up 14 bases; unmatched junction bases: 12. Germline V gives CDR1 SGHRS, CDR2 YFSETQ. The CDR3 nucleotides read TGCGCCAGCAGCGAACCCGGGACAGCGAAGGAGTTCTTC. Translating it yields CASSEPGTAKEFF.

The CDR3 reads CASRNRDVYEQYF. The DNA of the CDR3 is TGTGCCAGCAGAAACAGGGATGTCTACGAGCAGTACTTC. J is TRBJ2-7 and V is TRBV3-1 (or the pseudogene TRBV3-2); D may be TRBD1 (6 bases). Trimming shortened V by 6 bases and J by 3 bases, and 12 bases separated the two germline ends. The CDR3 is 13 residues long. CDR1 and CDR2 from the germline V gene are LGHDT and YNNKEL (reference sequence).

This clone showed up just a few times. The chain is built from TRBV7-2 and TRBJ2-3; D might be TRBD1 (6 bases). The CDR3 is made up of 15 amino acids. Germline V gives CDR1 SGHTA, CDR2 FQGNSA. The V end was cut by 8 bases, the J end by 2 bases, with 17 bases between. CDR3 DNA: TGTGCCAGCGCTCGTGGGGACATAGCCACAGATACGCAGTATTTT. It is translated as CASARGDIATDTQYF.

This chain links TRBV7-9 with TRBJ1-3; D not certain. The CDR3 consists of 14 residues. In germline, CDR1 is SEHNR, CDR2 FQNEAQ (reference sequence). V was clipped by 2 bases and J by 1 base, with 6 bases between them. CDR3 in amino acids: CASSLLRSGNTIYF. CDR3 bases: TGTGCCAGCAGCTTACTTCGGTCTGGAAACACCATATATTTT.

This clone has a single count. The chain links TRBV5-4 to TRBJ2-1; 10 bases match TRBD2. V was pared by 2 bases and J by 8 bases, with 10 bases of the junction left unmatched. Per germline, CDR1 SGHNT and CDR2 YYREEE (reference sequence). This CDR3 is built from 16 residues. CDR3 DNA: TGTGCCAGCAGCTTTTCTAGCGGGGGCGCCGGGGATGAGCAGTTCTTC. Protein sequence: CASSFSSGGAGDEQFF. Full variable domain (remainder filled in from reference TRBV5-4 and TRBJ2-1): ETGVTQSPTHLIKTRGQQVTLRCSSQSGHNTVSWYQQALGQGPQFIFQYYREEENGRGNFPPRFSGLQFPNYSSELNVNALELDDSALYLCASSFSSGGAGDEQFFGPGTRLTVL.

The chain links TRBV9 to TRBJ2-7, with TRBD2 as a possible D gene (5 bases). Looked up from germline, CDR1 is SGDLS and CDR2 is YYNGEE. V lost 3 bases to trimming and J lost 0 bases, with 10 bases between them. This CDR3 region has 14 residues. The CDR3 nucleotides read TGTGCCAGCAGCGCCCTCGGGGACTCCTACGAGCAGTACTTC. Translation: CASSALGDSYEQYF.

V usage is TRBV18 and J usage is TRBJ2-7, with TRBD1 matching over 10 bases. CDR3 size: 14 residues. Germline values: CDR1 KGHSH, CDR2 LQKENI. V shed 3 bases, J shed 5 bases, and the junction held 4 bases outside the gene matches. The CDR3 spells CASSPTGQGHEQYF. The CDR3 nucleotides are TGTGCCAGCTCACCGACGGGACAGGGGCACGAGCAGTACTTC.

The rearrangement joins TRBV4-1 to TRBJ2-3; 9 positions agree with TRBD2. With 0 bases clipped from V and 3 bases from J, the junction kept 7 bases outside the gene matches. Germline CDR1 reads MGHRA; CDR2 reads YSYEKL. The CDR3 is made up of 17 amino acids. CDR3: CASSQDGRGGSTDTQYF. In DNA form, the CDR3 reads TGCGCCAGCAGCCAAGATGGGCGGGGGGGATCGACAGATACGCAGTATTTT.

V is TRBV6-1 and J is TRBJ2-1; TRBD1 is a possible D gene (5 bases). The CDR3 has 15 residues. Trimming removed 3 bases at V and 4 bases at J, with 13 bases between. From germline, CDR1 is MNHNS and CDR2 SASEGT. The CDR3 sequence is CASSDVREPYNEQFF. In nucleotides, the CDR3 is TGTGCCAGCAGTGATGTCAGGGAACCATACAATGAGCAGTTCTTC.

The V gene is TRBV6-2 or TRBV6-3, the J gene TRBJ2-3, with 9 bases that match TRBD2. CDR1 is MNHEY and CDR2 is SVGEGT in the germline V gene. The junction had 13 bases not matched to a gene; V was cut back by 2 bases and J by 1 base. The CDR3 covers 19 residues. The CDR3 protein is CASSYPALAGQRGTDTQYF. The CDR3 coding sequence is TGTGCCAGCAGTTACCCCGCACTAGCGGGTCAGCGGGGCACAGATACGCAGTATTTT.